One sample yielded the 15 T cell receptor beta chains listed below, sequenced in a study of Ad26.COV2.S vaccination and SARS-CoV-2 variants. The protocol was immunoSEQ multiplex PCR, while the TCRdb copy is restricted to in-frame clones and leaves out a portion. The sample contains about 320,000 clones, about 86% of which appear only once. As for treatment: about 20 received Ad26.COV2.S at low or high dose, single or two shots; 5 received placebo; per-sample allocation not given. On day 63 after the first injection, vaccine and placebo recipients gave samples. Sequencing was performed on peripheral blood, taken in a trial of Ad26.COV2.S vaccine versus placebo. Receptors were obtained from a person aged 18-60 years who received the Ad26.COV2.S COVID-19 vaccine or a placebo.

This sequence joins TRBV6-5 and TRBJ2-7; 7 bases align to TRBD1. Trimming removed 6 bases from V and 3 bases from J; junction bases left unmatched: 8. This CDR3 region has 14 residues. Germline V lookup: CDR1 MNHEY, CDR2 SVGAGI. Here the CDR3 reads CASSPTGTYYEQYF. The CDR3 DNA reads TGTGCCAGCAGCCCGACAGGGACCTACTACGAGCAGTACTTC.

The chain employs TRBV30 and TRBJ2-5, with D possibly being TRBD2 (5 bases). Trimming removed 0 bases at V and 4 bases at J, with 9 bases between. CDR1 and CDR2 (germline): GTSNPN, SVGIG (reference sequence). The CDR3 has 13 residues. CDR3 sequence: CAWSVRGPETQYF. The CDR3 DNA reads TGTGCCTGGAGTGTACGAGGGCCAGAGACCCAGTACTTC.

The chain is built from TRBV7-2 and TRBJ2-5; TRBD2 matches 16 bases. The junction had 6 bases not matched to a gene; V was cut back by 1 base and J by 4 bases. CDR3 length: 18 residues. Germline CDR1 and CDR2: SGHTA and FQGNSA. Here the CDR3 DNA reads TGTGCCAGCAGCTTAGATGTGGGACTAGCGGGGGGGCGAGAGACCCAGTACTTC. Its translation: CASSLDVGLAGGRETQYF.

The J gene is TRBJ2-7, the V gene TRBV3-1 (or the pseudogene TRBV3-2), with no clear D. Germline V gene lookup returns CDR1 LGHDT and CDR2 YNNKEL (reference sequence). This CDR3 region has 12 residues. The V gene lost 6 bases and the J gene lost 0 bases, with 6 bases spanning the gap. The CDR3 reads CASSRHSYEQYF. The CDR3 DNA sequence: TGTGCCAGCAGTCGTCACTCCTACGAGCAGTACTTC.

This clone was picked up a small number of times. The CDR3 loop reads CASSIVRAGSYEQYF. CDR3 in DNA: TGTGCCAGTAGTATAGTTCGGGCAGGGAGCTACGAGCAGTACTTC. V and J are TRBV19 and TRBJ2-7; possibly TRBD1 or TRBD2 for D (5 bases each). The CDR3 has 15 amino acids. The germline V and J ends were trimmed by 1 base and 3 bases, with 13 bases remaining between them. Germline assignment: CDR1 LNHDA and CDR2 SQIVND (reference sequence).

The rearrangement links TRBV6-5 to TRBJ1-2, with D maybe TRBD1 (5 bases). Germline loops: CDR1 MNHEY, CDR2 SVGAGI. Between the trimmed V and J ends, which lost 5 bases and 3 bases, there was a span of 10 bases. The CDR3 covers 13 residues. This CDR3 is CASSNGADYGYTF. CDR3 coding DNA: TGTGCCAGCAGTAACGGGGCTGACTATGGCTACACCTTC.

This clone was counted a few times. V and J are TRBV18 and TRBJ1-1, with D possibly being TRBD1 (5 bases). The V end was cut by 3 bases, the J end by 0 bases, with 14 bases between. This CDR3 is 16 amino acids long. Germline V gene data show CDR1 as KGHSH and CDR2 as LQKENI. CDR3 bases: TGTGCCAGCTCACCCCAGGGTTCCGGATTGAACACTGAAGCTTTCTTT. Translating gives CASSPQGSGLNTEAFF.

The chain recombines TRBV5-1 with TRBJ1-2; TRBD1 might be the D (5 bases). The length of the CDR3 is 16 residues. Per the germline V gene, CDR1 is SGHRS and CDR2 is YFSETQ. Trimming took off 0 bases at V and 4 bases at J, with 16 bases between the two ends. CDR3 DNA: TGCGCCAGCAGCTTGGGAGGGGCTGTTGGTGCCTATGGCTACACCTTC. It codes for CASSLGGAVGAYGYTF. Drawing the rest from reference TRBV5-1 and TRBJ1-2, the complete variable domain is KAGVTQTPRYLIKTRGQQVTLSCSPISGHRSVSWYQQTPGQGLQFLFEYFSETQRNKGNFPGRFSGRQFSNSRSEMNVSTLELGDSALYLCASSLGGAVGAYGYTFGSGTRLTVV.

The rearrangement uses TRBV5-1 and TRBJ1-2; the D gene is possibly TRBD1 (6 bases). The length of the CDR3 is 16 residues. Germline CDR1 is SGHRS and CDR2 is YFSETQ. Deletions cut 4 bases from V and 0 bases from J, with 16 bases between. CDR3 bases: TGCGCCAGCAGCGGCGGCGGGGGGCTCACTAACTATGGCTACACCTTC. As protein: CASSGGGGLTNYGYTF.

This clone occurred a few times. The chain recombines TRBV27 with TRBJ2-5; tentatively, D is TRBD1 (7 bases). Germline CDR1 is MNHEY and CDR2 is SMNVEV (reference sequence). Trimming stripped 2 bases from V and 4 bases from J, with 26 bases between. The CDR3 runs to 19 residues. This chain's CDR3 is CASSLTGRGLSRGRETQYF. CDR3 nucleotide sequence: TGTGCCAGCAGTTTAACGGGGCGGGGCTTGAGTAGGGGGCGAGAGACCCAGTACTTC.

The chain links TRBV18 to TRBJ1-1; unclear D gene. This CDR3 spans 15 amino acids. Trimming stripped 4 bases from V and 0 bases from J, with 12 bases between. Germline V gives CDR1 KGHSH, CDR2 LQKENI. CDR3 sequence reads: CASSRVVGMNTEAFF. The CDR3 DNA sequence: TGTGCCAGCTCACGCGTTGTGGGGATGAACACTGAAGCTTTCTTT. The whole variable domain, remainder taken from reference TRBV18 and TRBJ1-1, is NAGVMQNPRHLVRRRGQEARLRCSPMKGHSHVYWYRQLPEEGLKFMVYLQKENIIDESGMPKERFSAEFPKEGPSILRIQQVVRGDSAAYFCASSRVVGMNTEAFFGQGTRLTVV.

The sample holds one count of this clone. The chain couples TRBV30 to TRBJ2-3; 11 bases fit TRBD2. The CDR3 loop spans 15 amino acids. In germline, CDR1 is GTSNPN, CDR2 SVGIG (reference sequence). With 7 bases clipped from V and 3 bases from J, the junction kept 9 bases outside the gene matches. The CDR3 sequence: CASPVASGGTDTQYF. CDR3 sequence (DNA): TGTGCCTCACCCGTGGCTAGCGGGGGGACAGATACGCAGTATTTT.

The rearrangement links TRBV6-5 to TRBJ1-6, with D perhaps TRBD1 (6 bases). Germline V gene data show CDR1 as MNHEY and CDR2 as SVGAGI. This CDR3 has 14 residues. The ends were cut back, 8 bases at V and 0 bases at J, with 8 bases in the middle. CDR3 amino acids: CASRDNSYNSPLHF. DNA for the CDR3: TGTGCCAGCCGGGACAACTCCTATAATTCACCCCTCCACTTT.

The chain couples TRBV11-2 to TRBJ2-3; 9 bases are shared with TRBD2. Trimming removed 5 bases from V and 2 bases from J; junction bases left unmatched: 8. This CDR3 contains 16 residues. From germline, CDR1 is SGHAT and CDR2 FQNNGV. The CDR3 sequence: CASSQGSGGYTDTQYF. CDR3 nucleotide sequence: TGTGCCAGCAGCCAGGGAAGCGGGGGGTACACAGATACGCAGTATTTT.

The genes are TRBV28 and TRBJ1-2, with D perhaps TRBD1 (6 bases). The CDR3 has 11 amino acids. The V end was cut by 8 bases, the J end by 2 bases, with 6 bases between. The V gene's germline CDR1 is MDHEN and CDR2 SYDVKM. In DNA form, the CDR3 reads TGTGCCAGCCAGGGGAACTATGGCTACACCTTC. This codes for CASQGNYGYTF.